One sample yielded the 28 T cell receptor beta chains listed below, sequenced in a study of OX40 agonist ivuxolimab in advanced cancers. TCRdb keeps only in-frame clones here, not all; method: immunoSEQ multiplex PCR. The table lists some 77,000 clones, roughly nine tenths of them singletons. The sequenced sample was CD4+ or CD8+ T cells sorted from blood, obtained in a trial of the OX40 agonist ivuxolimab. Every receptor here comes from an adult with an advanced solid tumor such as melanoma, head and neck, liver or kidney cancer.

V gene TRBV11-2 combines with J gene TRBJ2-2; 7 positions agree with TRBD1. The germline gives CDR1 SGHAT, CDR2 FQNNGV. Trimming removed 1 base from V and 0 bases from J; junction bases left unmatched: 2. CDR3 size: 16 residues. In nucleotides, the CDR3 is TGTGCCAGCAGCTTAGGGACAGGTCCGAACACCGGGGAGCTGTTTTTT. Translated, it gives CASSLGTGPNTGELFF.

This rearrangement joins TRBV29-1 to TRBJ1-2, with unresolved D. This CDR3 is built from 13 residues. Trimming shortened V by 8 bases and J by 5 bases, and 18 bases separated the two germline ends. Germline lookup yields CDR1 SQVTM and CDR2 ANQGSEA. The DNA of the CDR3 is TGCAGCACTAGGACGGAGGCGATGTATGGCTACACCTTC. As protein: CSTRTEAMYGYTF. The variable domain in full, completed from reference TRBV29-1 and TRBJ1-2, reads SAVISQKPSRDICQRGTSLTIQCQVDSQVTMMFWYRQQPGQSLTLIATANQGSEATYESGFVIDKFPISRPNLTFSTLTVSNMSPEDSSIYLCSTRTEAMYGYTFGSGTRLTVV.

The chain carries TRBV30 and TRBJ2-1; the D call may be TRBD1 or TRBD2 (5 bases each). The CDR3 covers 12 residues. V lost 8 bases and J 8 bases, leaving 16 bases between the germline ends. The V gene's germline CDR1 is GTSNPN and CDR2 SVGIG (reference sequence). The CDR3: CAGTKIMHEQFF. CDR3 nucleotides: TGTGCCGGGACCAAGATAATGCATGAGCAGTTCTTC.

J is TRBJ2-4 and V is TRBV11-1; 9 bases line up with TRBD2. Germline assignment: CDR1 SGHAT and CDR2 FQDESV (reference sequence). The CDR3 runs to 16 residues. Trimming cost V 5 bases and J 9 bases; bases outside gene matches: 14. CDR3: CASSPTDLAGTGIQYF. For the CDR3, the DNA is TGTGCCAGCAGCCCCACGGATCTAGCGGGAACGGGCATTCAGTACTTC.

This chain joins TRBV7-2 and TRBJ1-5; D is perhaps TRBD1 (5 bases). Per the germline V gene, CDR1 is SGHTA and CDR2 is FQGNSA. The CDR3 sequence is 13 residues long. V dropped 6 bases and J dropped 4 bases, with 10 bases sitting between them. Here the CDR3 DNA reads TGTGCCAGCAGAAGGTCAGGGAATCAGCCCCAGCATTTT. It codes for CASRRSGNQPQHF. The variable domain in full, completed from reference TRBV7-2 and TRBJ1-5, reads GAGVSQSPSNKVTEKGKDVELRCDPISGHTALYWYRQSLGQGLEFLIYFQGNSAPDKSGLPSDRFSAERTGGSVSTLTIQRTQQEDSAVYLCASRRSGNQPQHFGDGTRLSIL.

The genes are TRBV19 and TRBJ2-6; 7 nucleotides agree with TRBD1. From germline, CDR1 is LNHDA and CDR2 SQIVND (reference sequence). The CDR3 extends over 19 amino acids. V was pared by 5 bases and J by 0 bases, with 13 bases of the junction left unmatched. The CDR3 is CASSSPGQHRSSGANVLTF. DNA for the CDR3: TGTGCCAGTAGTTCCCCGGGACAGCATAGAAGCTCTGGGGCCAACGTCCTGACTTTC. Supplemented by reference TRBV19 and TRBJ2-6, the full variable domain reads DGGITQSPKYLFRKEGQNVTLSCEQNLNHDAMYWYRQDPGQGLRLIYYSQIVNDFQKGDIAEGYSVSREKKESFPLTVTSAQKNPTAFYLCASSSPGQHRSSGANVLTFGAGSRLTVL.

The J gene is TRBJ1-1, the V gene TRBV5-1; D gene uncertain. Germline CDR1 SGHRS, CDR2 YFSETQ. CDR3 length: 13 amino acids. V was trimmed by 1 base and J by 3 bases, leaving 7 bases between them. The DNA of the CDR3 is TGCGCCAGCAGCTTGCGGGCCGACACTGAAGCTTTCTTT. Translating gives CASSLRADTEAFF. The complete variable domain, with remaining parts taken from reference TRBV5-1 and TRBJ1-1, reads KAGVTQTPRYLIKTRGQQVTLSCSPISGHRSVSWYQQTPGQGLQFLFEYFSETQRNKGNFPGRFSGRQFSNSRSEMNVSTLELGDSALYLCASSLRADTEAFFGQGTRLTVV.

The chain carries TRBV18 and TRBJ1-2, with 7 bases fitting TRBD1. Trimming removed 3 bases from V and 3 bases from J; junction bases left unmatched: 7. Per the germline V gene, CDR1 is KGHSH and CDR2 is LQKENI. CDR3 length: 15 residues. The CDR3 nucleotides are TGTGCCAGCTCACCTCGGACAGGCGGGGACTATGGCTACACCTTC. The encoded protein is CASSPRTGGDYGYTF. Supplemented by reference TRBV18 and TRBJ1-2, the full variable domain reads NAGVMQNPRHLVRRRGQEARLRCSPMKGHSHVYWYRQLPEEGLKFMVYLQKENIIDESGMPKERFSAEFPKEGPSILRIQQVVRGDSAAYFCASSPRTGGDYGYTFGSGTRLTVV.

In its sample, this clone was seen once. The chain combines TRBV6-1 with TRBJ2-1, with D hard to call. Trimming took off 8 bases at V and 1 base at J, with 9 bases between the two ends. The CDR3 totals 13 residues. Germline V gene sequence: CDR1 MNHNS, CDR2 SASEGT. CDR3 protein: CASSSLSYNEQFF. The CDR3 coding sequence is TGTGCCAGCTCGAGCTTGTCCTACAATGAGCAGTTCTTC.

V is TRBV21-1 and J is TRBJ2-3; the table's TRBD2 call for D was not verified on the DNA. TRBV21-1 is described as a pseudogene. The CDR3 length is 16 residues. This CDR3 reads CASSKKYRGGPDTQYF. The DNA of the CDR3 is TGTGCCAGCAGCAAAAAGTATCGGGGAGGGCCAGATACGCAGTATTTT.

The chain has TRBV28 and TRBJ1-6; 8 nucleotides align to TRBD1. The CDR3 sequence is 15 residues long. CDR1 is MDHEN and CDR2 is SYDVKM in the germline V gene. V was pared by 5 bases and J by 7 bases, with 7 bases of the junction left unmatched. DNA for the CDR3: TGTGCCAGCAGTCCACGGGACAGGATCAATTCACCCCTCCACTTT. Its translation: CASSPRDRINSPLHF.

This chain connects TRBV5-1 to TRBJ1-6; D possibly corresponds to TRBD1 (5 bases). The CDR3 spans 13 residues. V lost 0 bases, J lost 7 bases, and 5 bases lay in between. CDR1 is SGHRS, CDR2 YFSETQ, per germline. CDR3 DNA sequence: TGCGCCAGCAGCTTGGAGGGGAATTCACCCCTCCACTTT. Protein product: CASSLEGNSPLHF.

This clone turned up a few times. The chain has TRBV5-4 and TRBJ1-1; TRBD1 agrees at 7 bases. V shed 4 bases and J 0 bases; nucleotides not matched to a gene: 3. The CDR3 extends over 14 amino acids. In germline, CDR1 is SGHNT, CDR2 YYREEE (reference sequence). This CDR3 is CASSAGQLNTEAFF. The CDR3 coding sequence is TGTGCCAGCAGCGCGGGACAGTTGAACACTGAAGCTTTCTTT.

On this clone: The same CDR3 also results from other DNA sequences found in this sample. This sequence joins TRBV7-2 and TRBJ2-3; the D gene is possibly TRBD2 (6 bases). From germline, CDR1 is SGHTA and CDR2 FQGNSA. V gave up 1 base and J gave up 0 bases, with 8 bases separating them. The length of the CDR3 is 15 residues. The CDR3 bases are TGTGCCAGCAGCTTAGGCGGGGTTAGCACAGATACGCAGTATTTT. This translates into CASSLGGVSTDTQYF.

The rearrangement uses TRBV12-5 and TRBJ2-6; unclear D gene. The CDR3 has 13 residues. Between the trimmed V and J ends, which lost 6 bases and 0 bases, there was a span of 3 bases. Germline V CDR1 and CDR2: LGHNT, FRNRAP. The CDR3 bases are TGTGCTAGTGGAATCTCTGGGGCCAACGTCCTGACTTTC. Protein: CASGISGANVLTF.

CDR3 region: CASSKRWGNTEAFF. The CDR3 DNA follows: TGTGCCAGCAGCAAACGGTGGGGGAACACTGAAGCTTTCTTT. The chain couples TRBV21-1 to TRBJ1-1. TRBV21-1 constitutes a pseudogene. The CDR3 length is 14 residues.

The CDR3 coding sequence is TGTGCCAGCAGCTCTAGAGGCCCAGATGGCTACACCTTC. It translates to CASSSRGPDGYTF. The gene calls are TRBV7-8 and TRBJ1-2; no definite D call. V was clipped by 4 bases and J by 6 bases, with 12 bases between them. The CDR3 consists of 13 residues. CDR1 and CDR2 (germline): SGHVS, FQNEAQ.

The chain employs TRBV2 and TRBJ1-2; D possibly corresponds to TRBD1 (6 bases). Looked up from germline, CDR1 is SNHLY and CDR2 is FYNNEI. V was pared by 6 bases and J by 6 bases, with 14 bases between. There are 13 residues in the CDR3. The CDR3 here is CASRGGGSHGYTF. The CDR3 nucleotides are TGTGCCAGCAGGGGGGGCGGCAGCCATGGCTACACCTTC. The full variable domain, its missing parts supplied by reference TRBV2 and TRBJ1-2, is EPEVTQTPSHQVTQMGQEVILRCVPISNHLYFYWYRQILGQKVEFLVSFYNNEISEKSEIFDDQFSVERPDGSNFTLKIRSTKLEDSAMYFCASRGGGSHGYTFGSGTRLTVV.

J is TRBJ2-1 and V is TRBV5-1, with D tentatively TRBD1 or TRBD2 (5 bases each). Germline CDR1 and CDR2: SGHRS and YFSETQ. The V end was cut by 4 bases, the J end by 6 bases, with 14 bases between. This CDR3 has 14 amino acids. This CDR3 is CASSPGTLTNEQFF. In nucleotides, the CDR3 is TGCGCCAGCAGCCCCGGGACCCTGACCAATGAGCAGTTCTTC.

This chain joins TRBV18 and TRBJ1-2; D gene unclear. This CDR3 has 13 amino acids. Germline V gene data show CDR1 as KGHSH and CDR2 as LQKENI. The V end lost 0 bases, the J end lost 3 bases, and 5 bases lay between the germline ends. CDR3: CASSPPNDYGYTF. The DNA of the CDR3 is TGTGCCAGCTCACCACCGAACGACTATGGCTACACCTTC.

The chain links TRBV7-9 to TRBJ2-5; no reliable D call. Per the germline V gene, CDR1 is SEHNR and CDR2 is FQNEAQ (reference sequence). This CDR3 contains 13 residues. The germline V and J ends were trimmed by 3 bases and 2 bases, with 7 bases remaining between them. The CDR3: CASSFAQQETQYF. The CDR3 DNA is TGTGCCAGCAGCTTTGCCCAGCAAGAGACCCAGTACTTC.

This chain uses TRBV9 with TRBJ2-6; perhaps TRBD2 as D (6 bases). CDR3 size: 15 residues. CDR1 is SGDLS and CDR2 is YYNGEE in the germline V gene. V lost 3 bases and J 4 bases, leaving 11 bases between the germline ends. The CDR3 reads CASSGTAGGANVLTF. CDR3 DNA: TGTGCCAGCAGCGGCACGGCGGGAGGGGCCAACGTCCTGACTTTC. The complete variable domain, with remaining parts taken from reference TRBV9 and TRBJ2-6, reads DSGVTQTPKHLITATGQRVTLRCSPRSGDLSVYWYQQSLDQGLQFLIQYYNGEERAKGNILERFSAQQFPDLHSELNLSSLELGDSALYFCASSGTAGGANVLTFGAGSRLTVL.

This chain joins TRBV10-3 and TRBJ2-4, with TRBD2 matching over 10 bases. The V segment lost 2 bases and the J segment 3 bases; nucleotides outside the gene matches: 10. The CDR3 has 18 amino acids. Germline-derived CDR1 and CDR2 are ENHRY and SYGVKD. CDR3 sequence (DNA): TGTGCCATCAGTGAGGAAATAGCGGGAGGCGGGGGCAAAAACATTCAGTACTTC. This translates into CAISEEIAGGGGKNIQYF.

The chain has TRBV6-6 and TRBJ2-3; D may correspond to TRBD1 or TRBD2 (5 bases each). The germline CDR1 and CDR2 sequences are MNHNY and SVGAGI (reference sequence). The ends were cut back, 2 bases at V and 7 bases at J, with 10 bases in the middle. CDR3 length: 13 amino acids. This CDR3 reads CASSYGTGYTQYF. The CDR3 DNA follows: TGTGCCAGCAGTTACGGGACCGGGTATACGCAGTATTTT.

The V gene is TRBV20-1, the J gene TRBJ1-1, with a weak D call TRBD1 (5 bases). Between the trimmed V and J ends, which lost 0 bases and 11 bases, there was a span of 10 bases. The CDR3 runs to 11 residues. CDR1 is DFQATT and CDR2 is SNEGSKA in the germline V gene (reference sequence). CDR3 residues: CSAREGGEAFF. The CDR3 region has the DNA TGCAGTGCTAGAGAGGGAGGGGAGGCTTTCTTT.

This chain connects TRBV4-2 to TRBJ2-3; TRBD2 matches 13 bases. Germline-derived CDR1 and CDR2 are LGHNA and YNFKEQ. The length of the CDR3 is 17 residues. With 5 bases clipped from V and 4 bases from J, the junction kept 9 bases outside the gene matches. CDR3 sequence (DNA): TGTGCCAGCAGCGAGGGACTAGCGGGATACGACGCAGATACGCAGTATTTT. Translated, it gives CASSEGLAGYDADTQYF.

The V call is TRBV19, the J call TRBJ1-2; D may be TRBD1 (5 bases). The CDR3 covers 15 residues. Germline V gives CDR1 LNHDA, CDR2 SQIVND (reference sequence). V gave up 3 bases and J gave up 2 bases, with 13 bases separating them. The CDR3 spells CASSIGSGPNYGYTF. The CDR3 DNA is TGTGCCAGTAGTATCGGGTCGGGACCCAACTATGGCTACACCTTC.

V is TRBV7-8 and J is TRBJ2-5, with D tentatively TRBD1 (7 bases). The V end lost 5 bases, the J end lost 2 bases, and 21 bases lay between the germline ends. The germline CDR1 and CDR2 sequences are SGHVS and FQNEAQ. CDR3 size: 17 residues. This CDR3 reads CASSARDVQGLQETQYF. CDR3 bases: TGTGCCAGCAGCGCGCGGGACGTACAGGGGTTACAAGAGACCCAGTACTTC.